The entry below describes one T cell receptor (beta chain). These data are taken from a study of blood T cell repertoires in COVID-19. Study as a whole: Material from acute and convalescent COVID-19 was sourced from the United States, Italy and Spain.

In the authors' methods: Nucleated cell number was recorded as an estimate derived from reference gene primer amplification. Assay: immunoSEQ multiplex PCR; the TCRdb copy retains only in-frame clones and omits some. V and J calls and clone size are as listed in that table; D and trimming were resolved from the DNA. The table shows 360,000 or so clones, with about nine tenths occurring only once. Seattle's enrolled individuals joined amid active infection and were then monitored longitudinally. What was sequenced was peripheral blood. The sequence derives from a woman between 55 and 75 years old with COVID-19, enrolled during active disease.

The CDR3 DNA is TGTGCCAGCAGGGGAGGCGGGAACACTGAAGCTTTCTTT. The encoded protein is CASRGGGNTEAFF. The chain combines TRBV5-6 with TRBJ1-1, with unresolved D. CDR1 and CDR2 from the germline V gene are SGHDT and YYEEEE. V lost 5 bases and J lost 1, with 9 bases in between. The CDR3 runs to 13 residues.